This TCR beta chain was documented in a study of shared clonotypes between healthy human individuals. Study results and caveats: The naive CD4 repertoires of a few donors were compared, and approximately 4.5% of clonotypes were shared.

The germline V gene encodes CDR1 SQVTM and CDR2 ANQGSEA. This CDR3 has 14 amino acids. V was pared by 6 bases and J by 1 base, with 15 bases between. As for this clone: Its antigen is as yet unknown.

In the original analysis: Filtering differed because ImmunoSEQ produced junction-only sequences that carried no quality scores. Produced via immunoSEQ multiplex PCR; TCRdb's table is partial and in-frame only. V and J calls and clone size are copied from that table; D and trimming were computed from the DNA. Among some 980,000 clones listed, 76% were seen once. Sequencing was carried out using memory CD4+ T cells sorted from blood. Subset defined: CD45RA-negative fraction. The sequence was collected from a man aged 18 to 30 in good health. The chain recombines TRBV29-1 with TRBJ1-1; D gene ambiguous. The CDR3 spells CSVQPRLTNTEAFF. The CDR3 DNA follows: TGCAGCGTACAACCGCGTCTAACGAACACTGAAGCTTTCTTT.